This T cell receptor beta chain was captured in a study of blood T cell repertoires in COVID-19. Trimming pared 4 bases from V and 6 bases from J, leaving 10 bases between. This CDR3 has 13 residues. The germline gives CDR1 GTSNPN, CDR2 SVGIG (reference sequence). In the authors' methods: Estimation of nucleated cell counts was performed using reference gene primer amplification. Only in-frame clones appear in the TCRdb table, and some are missing; sequencing was by immunoSEQ multiplex PCR. That table is the source of V, J and clone size, and D and trimming were worked out from the DNA. The sample contains about 98,000 clones, roughly 87% of which appear only once.

The source is an elderly man with acute or convalescent COVID-19. Sample: peripheral blood. V and J are TRBV30 and TRBJ1-6, with D tentatively TRBD1 (6 bases). CDR3 coding DNA: TGTGCCTGGACCGGACAGATTAATTCACCCCTCCACTTT. Encoded protein: CAWTGQINSPLHF.